This T cell receptor (beta chain) emerged from a study of blood T cell repertoires in COVID-19. In the original workflow: Amplification of reference gene primers provided the estimated nucleated cell counts. Sequencing was performed with immunoSEQ multiplex PCR; in TCRdb, only in-frame clones are kept and a portion is missing. V, J and clone size are taken as reported in that table, and D and trimming were inferred from the DNA itself. The sample yields roughly 150,000 clones, about 80% seen once. Trimming took 7 bases from V and 4 from J, leaving 19 bases between them. The CDR3 sequence is 15 residues long. Germline-derived CDR1 and CDR2 are SGHTA and FQGNSA.

This receptor was obtained from a woman of 80 years or more with acute or convalescent COVID-19. Sequenced sample: peripheral blood. V gene TRBV7-2 combines with J gene TRBJ1-1; tentative D call: TRBD1 (6 bases). The chain's CDR3 is CASTSPLARGTEAFF. The CDR3, as DNA: TGTGCCAGCACCTCACCGTTAGCCAGGGGCACTGAAGCTTTCTTT.